Included here is one T cell receptor beta chain sequence, with context. Its target antigen remains unknown. This sample is part of a study of T cells expressing NK-cell markers (TCRdb year 2020). Study-level background: TCR beta-chain repertoires were profiled in sorted CD3+CD56+NKG2C+, CD3+CD56+NKG2C- and CD3+CD56-NKG2C+ T-cell subsets from about 8 donors. Among the eight sequenced donors, only one was HCMV-seronegative, while the other seven were HCMV-seropositive. The eight sequenced donors were randomly selected healthy volunteers, three men and five women. Libraries were sequenced as 2 x 150 bp reads on Illumina HiSeq 2000/2500, MiSeq or NextSeq. Results and caveats for the whole study, not just this receptor: In six or seven donors, the dominant CD3+CD56+NKG2C+ clonotypes ranked among the top 10 CD8+ clonotypes, making up roughly 1.0-7.0% of CD8+ T cells. Whether the expanded NKG2C-expressing T cell clones were specific for HCMV antigens was left unclear. Those dominant clonotypes were again the most abundant among CD3+CD56-NKG2C+ cells in a handful of donors, at about 25-60.1%.

From its cysteine to its phenylalanine, the CDR3 spans 16 amino acids. No DNA sequence was recorded. From a lookup of the germline V gene (reference sequence), CDR1 and CDR2 are MNHEY and SMNVEV. The instrument was an Illumina HiSeq 2000. 5'RACE template switching, by which a universal primer site and unique molecular identifiers were added, was used to make TCR beta cDNA libraries. Synthesis of cDNA was primed from the TCR beta constant segment and was followed by two consecutive PCR amplification steps. Under the source paper's analysis protocol: Reads were demultiplexed and grouped by UMI with MIGEC, and clonotypes were assembled and quantified with MiTCR. Only TCR cDNA sequences supported by at least two reads were kept to exclude erroneous sequences. The tcR package was used for downstream repertoire analysis, and clonotypes were matched across fractions by CDR3 nucleotide sequence plus V segment. Antigen specificity was annotated against VDJdb with VDJmatch, allowing one amino acid substitution in CDR3. TCRdb reprocessed the reads into one record per CDR3 protein sequence, lacking DNA. None of the V and J calls come from the authors' own analysis; TCRdb made them. The sample's table covers approximately 380,000 distinct CDR3 sequences. The ten biggest clones cover about 5.2% of the sample.

To determine HCMV serostatus, a commercial ELISA kit was used to detect HCMV-specific IgG in serum. Peripheral blood mononuclear cells were isolated from blood by Ficoll density gradient centrifugation. The sequencing sample was made of blood T cells: a sorted CD56 or NKG2C T cell subset, CD4+ or CD8+ T cells, or bulk PBMC T cells (not recorded which). This chain is built from TRBV27 and TRBJ2-7; checking the TCRdb D call of TRBD2 is not possible without DNA. This receptor was obtained from a man aged 18-70 years in good health. The CDR3 sequence is CASSLLSRARSYEQYF.